These T cell receptor beta chains were read from a single sample in a study of blood T cell repertoires in COVID-19. Measured with immunoSEQ multiplex PCR; TCRdb has only the in-frame clones, and not every one. The repertoire has 46,000 or so clones, 88% of them found once; the top ten carry less than 9%. Source material: peripheral blood. The receptor set was obtained from a man aged 45 to 65 with acute or convalescent COVID-19. Both conserved end residues are part of each CDR3. D genes are given only for firm matches. Not every row has a clone size; where given, it reads once, few, many or a size class.

NA,TRBJ2-7,TRBV30,NA,CAWSATVEQYF,TGTGCCTGGAGTGCTACAGTCGAGCAGTACTTC
TRBD1,TRBJ1-2,TRBV7-2,NA,CASSRTGGEAGYTF,TGTGCCAGCAGCCGTACAGGGGGCGAGGCTGGCTACACCTTC
NA,TRBJ2-5,TRBV5-1,once,CASSLGLGGRQETQYF,TGCGCCAGCAGCTTGGGTTTGGGCGGGCGACAAGAGACCCAGTACTTC
NA,TRBJ2-1,TRBV28,NA,CASSPTKADSYNEQFF,TGTGCCAGCAGTCCCACAAAAGCGGACAGCTACAATGAGCAGTTCTTC
NA,TRBJ1-2,TRBV13,NA,CASKVRGNYGYTF,TGTGCCAGCAAAGTCAGGGGAAACTATGGCTACACCTTC
NA,TRBJ1-5,TRBV7-8,NA,CASSLVSRGQPQHF,TGTGCCAGCAGCTTAGTCAGCCGGGGGCAGCCCCAGCATTTT
NA,TRBJ1-1,TRBV7-9,NA,CASSLPGGIVAFF,TGTGCCAGCAGCTTACCGGGGGGAATAGTGGCTTTCTTT
TRBD1,TRBJ2-7,TRBV7-2,NA,CASSVGQGYEQYF,TGTGCCAGCAGCGTGGGACAGGGCTACGAGCAGTACTTC
NA,TRBJ2-3,TRBV6-5,NA,CASSPGKRSTDTQYF,TGTGCCAGCAGTCCAGGGAAAAGGAGCACAGATACGCAGTATTTT
TRBD2,TRBJ2-7,TRBV4-1,few,CASSRGLASDASSYEQYF,TGCGCCAGCAGCCGCGGACTAGCGTCGGACGCGAGCTCCTACGAGCAGTACTTC
TRBD1,TRBJ2-7,TRBV11-2,NA,CASSPRQGATLYEQYF,TGTGCCAGCAGCCCACGGCAGGGGGCAACGCTCTACGAGCAGTACTTC
TRBD2,TRBJ2-1,TRBV30,NA,CAWTPGLGSEQFF,TGTGCCTGGACCCCGGGACTAGGGTCTGAGCAGTTCTTC
TRBD2,TRBJ2-3,TRBV5-1,few,CASKAGGPYSTDTQYF,TGCGCCAGCAAAGCGGGAGGGCCTTATAGCACAGATACGCAGTATTTT
NA,TRBJ1-3,TRBV19,NA,CASSSRGGNTIYF,TGTGCCAGTAGTTCCCGGGGTGGAAACACCATATATTTT